The clone carrying this T cell receptor (beta chain) was observed at least ten times. The sample originates from a study of human T cells and chemical hapten exposure. TCRdb itself ran the RACE reads through MiXCR, one entry per CDR3 protein. This table holds about 110,000 distinct CDR3 sequences, roughly 12% found once. Time point denoted: pre-sensitization, week 0. Described treatment: therapeutic diphenylcyclopropenone sensitization with weekly scalp DPC. Trimming took off 5 bases at V and 0 bases at J, with 12 bases between the two ends. The germline CDR1 and CDR2 sequences are SGHAT and FQNNGV. This CDR3 is built from 15 residues.

Specimen: whole blood, collected in connection with sensitization to the hapten diphenylcyclopropenone (DPC). The TCR comes from a woman aged 50 to 65 with alopecia areata. Some clones in this sample may be carry-over from other donors' samples. The chain is built from TRBV11-2 and TRBJ2-3; no clear D gene. CDR3 loop: CASSAQPVSTDTQYF. CDR3 DNA sequence: TGTGCCAGCAGCGCCCAGCCCGTTAGCACAGATACGCAGTATTTT.